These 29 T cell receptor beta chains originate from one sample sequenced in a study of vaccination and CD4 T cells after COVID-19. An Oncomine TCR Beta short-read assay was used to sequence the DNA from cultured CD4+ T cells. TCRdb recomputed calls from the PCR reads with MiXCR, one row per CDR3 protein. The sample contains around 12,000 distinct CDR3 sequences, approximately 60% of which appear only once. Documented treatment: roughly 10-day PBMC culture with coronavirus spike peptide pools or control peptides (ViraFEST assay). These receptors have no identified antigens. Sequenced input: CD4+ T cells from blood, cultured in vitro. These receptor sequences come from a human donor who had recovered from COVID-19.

The CDR3 here is CAWSVGRRPLHF. The CDR3 DNA sequence: TGTGCCTGGAGTGTCGGGAGACGACCCCTCCACTTT. The chain recombines TRBV30 with TRBJ1-6; D gene unclear. The CDR3 contains 12 residues. Looked up from germline, CDR1 is GTSNPN and CDR2 is SVGIG (reference sequence). V lost 0 bases and J lost 12, with 9 bases in between.

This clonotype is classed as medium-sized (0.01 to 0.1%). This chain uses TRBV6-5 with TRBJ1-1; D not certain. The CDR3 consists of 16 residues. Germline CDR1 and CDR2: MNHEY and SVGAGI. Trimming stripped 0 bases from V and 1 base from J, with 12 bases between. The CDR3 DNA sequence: TGTGCCAGCAGTTACTCCCAACGGGCGGGGAACACTGAAGCTTTCTTT. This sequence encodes CASSYSQRAGNTEAFF.

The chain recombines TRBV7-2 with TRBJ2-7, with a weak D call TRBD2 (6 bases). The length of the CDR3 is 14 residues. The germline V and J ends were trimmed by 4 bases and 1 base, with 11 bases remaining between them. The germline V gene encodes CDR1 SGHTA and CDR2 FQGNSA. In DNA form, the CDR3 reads TGTGCCAGCAGCTCCCCGGGACTTTCCTACGAGCAGTACTTC. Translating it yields CASSSPGLSYEQYF.

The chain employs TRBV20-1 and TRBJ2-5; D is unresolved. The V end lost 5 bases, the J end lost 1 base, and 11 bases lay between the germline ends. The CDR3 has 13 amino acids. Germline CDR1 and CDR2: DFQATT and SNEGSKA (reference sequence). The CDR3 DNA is TGCAGTGCTCCCCGGAGACCCCAAGAGACCCAGTACTTC. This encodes CSAPRRPQETQYF.

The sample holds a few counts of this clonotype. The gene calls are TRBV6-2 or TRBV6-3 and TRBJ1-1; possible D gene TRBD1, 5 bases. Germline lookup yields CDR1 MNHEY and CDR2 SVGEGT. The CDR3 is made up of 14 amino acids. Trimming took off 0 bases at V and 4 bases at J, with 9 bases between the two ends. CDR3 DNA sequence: TGTGCCAGCAGTTACTCGATGACAGCCACTGAAGCTTTCTTT. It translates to CASSYSMTATEAFF.

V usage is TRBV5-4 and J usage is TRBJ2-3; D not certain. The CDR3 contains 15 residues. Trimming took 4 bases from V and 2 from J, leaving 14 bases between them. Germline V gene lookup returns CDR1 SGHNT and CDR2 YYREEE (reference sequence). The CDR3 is CASSPDFRLTDTQYF. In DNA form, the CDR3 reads TGTGCCAGCAGCCCAGATTTTCGACTCACAGATACGCAGTATTTT.

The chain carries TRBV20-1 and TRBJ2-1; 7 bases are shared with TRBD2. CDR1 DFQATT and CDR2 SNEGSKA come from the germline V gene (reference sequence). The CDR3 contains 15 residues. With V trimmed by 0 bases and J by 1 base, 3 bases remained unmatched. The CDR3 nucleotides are TGCAGTGCTAGAGACGGCGGGAGATCCTACAATGAGCAGTTCTTC. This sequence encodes CSARDGGRSYNEQFF.

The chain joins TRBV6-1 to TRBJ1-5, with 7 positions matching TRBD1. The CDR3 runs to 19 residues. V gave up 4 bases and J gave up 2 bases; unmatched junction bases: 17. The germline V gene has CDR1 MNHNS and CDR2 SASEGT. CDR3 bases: TGTGCCAGCAGTGGCCGTTGGCAGGGGGGCGGTGGAGGCAATCAGCCCCAGCATTTT. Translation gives CASSGRWQGGGGGNQPQHF.

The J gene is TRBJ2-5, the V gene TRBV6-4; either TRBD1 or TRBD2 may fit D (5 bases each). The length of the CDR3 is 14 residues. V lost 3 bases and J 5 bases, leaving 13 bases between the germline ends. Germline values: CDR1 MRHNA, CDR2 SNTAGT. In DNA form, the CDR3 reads TGTGCCAGCAGTGAAAACGACAGAGGGGAGACCCAGTACTTC. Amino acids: CASSENDRGETQYF.

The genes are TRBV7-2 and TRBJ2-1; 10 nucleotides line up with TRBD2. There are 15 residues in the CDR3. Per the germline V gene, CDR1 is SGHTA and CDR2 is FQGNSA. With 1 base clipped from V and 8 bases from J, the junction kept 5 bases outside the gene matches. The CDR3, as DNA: TGTGCCAGCAGCTTAGAAGCGGGAGGGCCCCATGAGCAGTTCTTC. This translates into CASSLEAGGPHEQFF.

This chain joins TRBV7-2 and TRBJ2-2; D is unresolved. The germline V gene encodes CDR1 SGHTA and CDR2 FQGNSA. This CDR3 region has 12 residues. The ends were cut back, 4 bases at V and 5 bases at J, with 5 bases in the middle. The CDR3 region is CASSSVTGELFF. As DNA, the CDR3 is TGTGCCAGCAGCTCGGTTACCGGGGAGCTGTTTTTT.

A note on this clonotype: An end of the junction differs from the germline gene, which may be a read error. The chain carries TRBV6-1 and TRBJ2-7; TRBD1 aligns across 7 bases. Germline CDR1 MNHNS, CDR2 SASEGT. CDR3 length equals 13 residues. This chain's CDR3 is CASGEGTAASQYF. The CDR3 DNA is TGTGCCAGCGGTGAAGGGACAGCGGCGTCCCAGTACTTC.

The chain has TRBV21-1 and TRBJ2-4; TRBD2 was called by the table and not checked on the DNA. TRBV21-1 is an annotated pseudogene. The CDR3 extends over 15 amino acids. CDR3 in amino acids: CARRGTSGNKNIQYF. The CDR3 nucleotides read TGTGCCAGACGCGGGACTAGCGGAAATAAAAACATTCAGTACTTC.

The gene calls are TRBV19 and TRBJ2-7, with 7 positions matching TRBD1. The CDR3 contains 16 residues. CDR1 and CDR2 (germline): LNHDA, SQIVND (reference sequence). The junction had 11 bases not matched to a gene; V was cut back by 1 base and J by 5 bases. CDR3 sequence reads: CASSIAVTGKMDEQYF. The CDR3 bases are TGTGCCAGTAGTATAGCTGTGACAGGGAAGATGGACGAGCAGTACTTC.

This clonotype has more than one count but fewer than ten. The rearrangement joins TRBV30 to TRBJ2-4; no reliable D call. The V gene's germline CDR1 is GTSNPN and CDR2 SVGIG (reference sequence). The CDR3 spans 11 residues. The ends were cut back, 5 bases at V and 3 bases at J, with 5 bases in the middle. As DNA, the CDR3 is TGTGCCTGGGCCCTCAAAAACATTCAGTACTTC. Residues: CAWALKNIQYF.

The CDR3, as DNA: TGTGCCAGCAGATGGGGGGCCAGTAGCAATCAGCCCCAGCATTTT. Translating gives CASRWGASSNQPQHF. The chain couples TRBV2 to TRBJ1-5; D might be TRBD1 (6 bases). The V and J ends lost 6 bases and 0 bases respectively, with 12 bases between them. This CDR3 spans 15 amino acids. Germline CDR1 and CDR2: SNHLY and FYNNEI.

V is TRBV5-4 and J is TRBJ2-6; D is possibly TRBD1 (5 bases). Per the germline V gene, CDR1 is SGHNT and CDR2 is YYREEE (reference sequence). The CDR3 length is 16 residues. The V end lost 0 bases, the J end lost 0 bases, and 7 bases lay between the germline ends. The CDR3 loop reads CASSLARASGANVLTF. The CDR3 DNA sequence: TGTGCCAGCAGCTTGGCCAGGGCCTCTGGGGCCAACGTCCTGACTTTC.

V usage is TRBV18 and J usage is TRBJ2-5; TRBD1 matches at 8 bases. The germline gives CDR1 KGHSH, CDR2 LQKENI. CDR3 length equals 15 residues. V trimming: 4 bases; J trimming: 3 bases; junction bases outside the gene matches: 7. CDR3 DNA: TGTGCCAGCTCACTGCGGACAGGGATTAAAGAGACCCAGTACTTC. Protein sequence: CASSLRTGIKETQYF.

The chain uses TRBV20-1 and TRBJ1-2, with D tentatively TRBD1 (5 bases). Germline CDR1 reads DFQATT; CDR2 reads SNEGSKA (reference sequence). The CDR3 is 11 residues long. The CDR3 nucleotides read TGCAGCAGCCTGGGGGACTATGGCTACACCTTC. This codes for CSSLGDYGYTF.

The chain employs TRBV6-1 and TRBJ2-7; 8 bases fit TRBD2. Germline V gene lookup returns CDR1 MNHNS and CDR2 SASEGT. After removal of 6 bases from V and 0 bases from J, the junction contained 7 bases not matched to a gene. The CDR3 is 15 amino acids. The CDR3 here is CASSPTGGSSYEQYF. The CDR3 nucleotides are TGTGCCAGCAGCCCGACGGGAGGGAGCTCCTACGAGCAGTACTTC.

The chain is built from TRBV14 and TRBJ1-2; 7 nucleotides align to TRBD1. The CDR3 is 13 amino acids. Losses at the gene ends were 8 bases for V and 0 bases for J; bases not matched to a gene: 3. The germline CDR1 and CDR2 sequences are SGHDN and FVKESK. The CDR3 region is CASGQDPNYGYTF. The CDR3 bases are TGTGCCAGCGGACAGGATCCTAACTATGGCTACACCTTC.

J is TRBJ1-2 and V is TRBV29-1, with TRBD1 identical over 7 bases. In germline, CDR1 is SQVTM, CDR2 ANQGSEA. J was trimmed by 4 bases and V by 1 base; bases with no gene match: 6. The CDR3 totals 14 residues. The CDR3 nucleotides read TGCAGCGTTGAAGCGACAGGGAGGATCTATGGCTACACCTTC. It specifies CSVEATGRIYGYTF.

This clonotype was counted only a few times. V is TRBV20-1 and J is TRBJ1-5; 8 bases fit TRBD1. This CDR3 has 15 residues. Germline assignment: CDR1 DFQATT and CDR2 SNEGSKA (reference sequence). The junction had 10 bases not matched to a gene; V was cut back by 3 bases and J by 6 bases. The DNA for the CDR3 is TGCAGTGCTAGCGACGGACAGGGCCTAATTCAGCCCCAGCATTTT. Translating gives CSASDGQGLIQPQHF.

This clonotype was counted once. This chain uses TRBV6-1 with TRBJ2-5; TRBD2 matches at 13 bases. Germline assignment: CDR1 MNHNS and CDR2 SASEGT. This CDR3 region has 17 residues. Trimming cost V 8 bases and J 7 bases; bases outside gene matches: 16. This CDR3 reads CASERGPLAGGIGTQYF. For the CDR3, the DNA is TGTGCCAGCGAGCGGGGTCCACTAGCGGGAGGGATTGGGACCCAGTACTTC.

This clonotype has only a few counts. The CDR3 spells CASRGLQTGELFF. In DNA, the CDR3 is TGTGCCAGCAGGGGGTTACAAACCGGGGAGCTGTTTTTT. The rearrangement joins TRBV12-3 or TRBV12-4 to TRBJ2-2; the D is unclear. Trimming took off 6 bases at V and 5 bases at J, with 10 bases between the two ends. The CDR3 sequence is 13 residues long.

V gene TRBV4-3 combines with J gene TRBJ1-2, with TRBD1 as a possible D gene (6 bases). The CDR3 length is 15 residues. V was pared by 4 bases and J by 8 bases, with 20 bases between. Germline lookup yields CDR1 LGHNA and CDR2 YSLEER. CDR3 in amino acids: CASSLGEGEGRGYTF. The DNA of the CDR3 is TGCGCCAGCAGCCTAGGGGAGGGGGAAGGGAGAGGCTACACCTTC.

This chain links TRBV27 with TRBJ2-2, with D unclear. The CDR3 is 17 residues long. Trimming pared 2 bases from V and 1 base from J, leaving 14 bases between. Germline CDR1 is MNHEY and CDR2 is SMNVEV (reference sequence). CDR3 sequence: CASSLRPRLLNTGELFF. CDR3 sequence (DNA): TGTGCCAGCAGTTTACGTCCCAGGCTTTTGAACACCGGGGAGCTGTTTTTT.

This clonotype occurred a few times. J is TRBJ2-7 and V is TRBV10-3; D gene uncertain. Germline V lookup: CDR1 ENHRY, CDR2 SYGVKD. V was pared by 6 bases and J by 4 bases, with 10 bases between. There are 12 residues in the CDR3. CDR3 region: CAISEDLYEQYF. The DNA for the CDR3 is TGTGCCATCAGCGAGGACCTGTACGAGCAGTACTTC.

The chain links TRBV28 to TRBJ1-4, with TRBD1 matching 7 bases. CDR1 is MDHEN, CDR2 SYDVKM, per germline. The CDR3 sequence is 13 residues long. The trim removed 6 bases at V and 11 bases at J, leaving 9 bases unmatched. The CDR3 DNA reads TGTGCCAGCAGCAAGACAGGGTTAGGGAAACTGTTTTTT. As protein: CASSKTGLGKLFF.